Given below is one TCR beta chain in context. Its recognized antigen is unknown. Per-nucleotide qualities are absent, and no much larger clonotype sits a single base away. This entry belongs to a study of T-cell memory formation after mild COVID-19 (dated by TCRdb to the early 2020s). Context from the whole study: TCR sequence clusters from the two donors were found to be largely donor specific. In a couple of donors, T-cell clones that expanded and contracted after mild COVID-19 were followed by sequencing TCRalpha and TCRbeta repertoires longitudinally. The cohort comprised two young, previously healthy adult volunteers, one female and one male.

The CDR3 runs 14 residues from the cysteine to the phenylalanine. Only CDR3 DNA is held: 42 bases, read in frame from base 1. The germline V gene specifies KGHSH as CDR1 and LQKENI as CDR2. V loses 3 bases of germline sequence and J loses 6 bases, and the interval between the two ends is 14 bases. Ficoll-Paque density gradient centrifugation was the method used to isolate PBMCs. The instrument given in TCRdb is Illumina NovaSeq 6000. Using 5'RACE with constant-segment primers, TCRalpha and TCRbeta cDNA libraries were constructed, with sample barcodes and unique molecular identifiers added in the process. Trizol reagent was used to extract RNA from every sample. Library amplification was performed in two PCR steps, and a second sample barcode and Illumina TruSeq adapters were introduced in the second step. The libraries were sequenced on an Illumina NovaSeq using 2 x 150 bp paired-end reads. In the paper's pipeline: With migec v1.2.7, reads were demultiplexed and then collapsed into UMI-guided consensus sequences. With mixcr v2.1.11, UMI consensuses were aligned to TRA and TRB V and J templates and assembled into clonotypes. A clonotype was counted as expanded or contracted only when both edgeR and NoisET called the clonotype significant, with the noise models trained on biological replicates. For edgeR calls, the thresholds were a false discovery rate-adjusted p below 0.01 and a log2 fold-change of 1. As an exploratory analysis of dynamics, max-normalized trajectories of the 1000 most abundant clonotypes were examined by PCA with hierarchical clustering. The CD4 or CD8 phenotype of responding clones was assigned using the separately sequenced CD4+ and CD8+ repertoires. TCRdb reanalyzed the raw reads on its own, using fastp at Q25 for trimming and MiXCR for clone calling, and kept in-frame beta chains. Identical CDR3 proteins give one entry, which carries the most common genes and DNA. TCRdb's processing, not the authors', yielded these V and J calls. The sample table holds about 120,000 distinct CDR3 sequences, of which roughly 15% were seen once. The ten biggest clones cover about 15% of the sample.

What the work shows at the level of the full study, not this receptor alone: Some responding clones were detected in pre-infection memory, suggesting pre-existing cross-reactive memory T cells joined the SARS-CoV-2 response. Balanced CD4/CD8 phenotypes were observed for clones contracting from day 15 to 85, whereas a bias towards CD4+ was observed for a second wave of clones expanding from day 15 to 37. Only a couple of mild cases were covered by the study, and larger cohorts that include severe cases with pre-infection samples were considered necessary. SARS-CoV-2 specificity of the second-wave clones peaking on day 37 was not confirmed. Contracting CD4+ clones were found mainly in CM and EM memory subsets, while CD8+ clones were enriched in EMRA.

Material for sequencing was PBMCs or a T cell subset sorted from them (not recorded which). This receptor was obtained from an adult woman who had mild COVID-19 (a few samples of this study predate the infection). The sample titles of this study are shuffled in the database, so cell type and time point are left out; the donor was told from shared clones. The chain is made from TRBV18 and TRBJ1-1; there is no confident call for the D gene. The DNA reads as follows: TGTGCCAGCTCACCGCGGGCCGACCCCGCTGAAGCTTTCTTT. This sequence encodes CASSPRADPAEAFF.